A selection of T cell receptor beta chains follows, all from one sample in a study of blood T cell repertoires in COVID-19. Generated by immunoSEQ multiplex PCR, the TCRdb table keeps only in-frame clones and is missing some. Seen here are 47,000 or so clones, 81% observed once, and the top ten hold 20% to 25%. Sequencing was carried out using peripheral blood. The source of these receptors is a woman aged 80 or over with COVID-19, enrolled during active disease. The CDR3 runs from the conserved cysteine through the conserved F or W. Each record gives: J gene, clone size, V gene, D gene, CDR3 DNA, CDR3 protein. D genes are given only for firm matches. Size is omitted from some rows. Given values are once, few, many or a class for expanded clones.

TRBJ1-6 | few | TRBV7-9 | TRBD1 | TGTGCCAGCAGCTCCTGGGACAGGGCCTCACCCCTCCACTTT | CASSSWDRASPLHF
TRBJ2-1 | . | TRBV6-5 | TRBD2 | TGTGCCAGCAGTACGTTAGCGGGAGGCTACAATGAGCAGTTCTTC | CASSTLAGGYNEQFF
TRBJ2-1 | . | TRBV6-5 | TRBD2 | TGTGCCAGCAGGAAGGGACTAGCGGCCAATGAGCAGTTCTTC | CASRKGLAANEQFF
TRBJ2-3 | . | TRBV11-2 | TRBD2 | TGTGCCAGCAGCTCCGTCGCGGGAGTGAGCACAGATACGCAGTATTTT | CASSSVAGVSTDTQYF
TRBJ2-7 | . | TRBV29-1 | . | TGCAGCGTTGAAGAATCCATCGAGCAGTACTTC | CSVEESIEQYF
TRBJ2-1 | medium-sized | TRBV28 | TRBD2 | TGTGCCAGCAGTCGTGCCGAGGGACTAGCGGGAGAGGAGCAGTTCTTC | CASSRAEGLAGEEQFF
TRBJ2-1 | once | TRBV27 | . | TGTGCCAGCAGGTTACGGCGGCAGGGGTCCTACAATGAGCAGTTCTTC | CASRLRRQGSYNEQFF
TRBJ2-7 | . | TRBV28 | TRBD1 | TGTGCCAGCAGTTTTTCGGGACAGGGGGGCTTGTTCCATCCCTACGAGCAGTACTTC | CASSFSGQGGLFHPYEQYF
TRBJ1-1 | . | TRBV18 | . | TGTGCCAGCTCACCCCCACTTGAGGGTAGGGTCAATGAAGCTTTCTTT | CASSPPLEGRVNEAFF
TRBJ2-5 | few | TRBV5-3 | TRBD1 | TGTGCCAGAAGCTTGTATTTCGGACAGGGATTTCAAGAGACCCAGTACTTC | CARSLYFGQGFQETQYF
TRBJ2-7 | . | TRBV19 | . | TGTGCCGCGGGGGCGGTCGAGCAGTACTTC | CAAGAVEQYF
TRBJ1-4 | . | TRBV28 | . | TGTGCCAGCAGTTTTCCAATTGGAGAAGAAAAACTGTTTTTT | CASSFPIGEEKLFF
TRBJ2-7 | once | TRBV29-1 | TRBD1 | TGCAGCGTTGAACTCGACAGGGGGCCGAGAGAGCAGTACTTC | CSVELDRGPREQYF
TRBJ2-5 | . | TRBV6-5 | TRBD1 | TGTGCCAGCAGACGGACAGGCCTACAAGAGACCCAGTACTTC | CASRRTGLQETQYF
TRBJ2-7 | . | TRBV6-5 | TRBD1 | TGTGCCAGCAGATTACGACAGGGAACGTACGAGCAGTACTTC | CASRLRQGTYEQYF
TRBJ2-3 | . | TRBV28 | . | TGTGCCAGCACTTACCGCGGCAGGGCGGCAGATACGCAGTATTTT | CASTYRGRAADTQYF
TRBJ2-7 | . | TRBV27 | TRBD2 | TGTGCCAGCAGTTCCGGACTAGCGGGAGCCGAGCAGTACTTC | CASSSGLAGAEQYF
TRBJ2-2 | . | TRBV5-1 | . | TGCGCCAGCAGCTGGACAGTGAACACCGGGGAGCTGTTTTTT | CASSWTVNTGELFF
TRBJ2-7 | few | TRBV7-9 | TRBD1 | TGTGCCAGCAGCTCAAAAACCGGGACAGGGGGATCCTACGAGCAGTACTTC | CASSSKTGTGGSYEQYF
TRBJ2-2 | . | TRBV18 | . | TGTGCCAGCTCACCCCGGATGGGCTCGAACACCGGGGAGCTGTTTTTT | CASSPRMGSNTGELFF
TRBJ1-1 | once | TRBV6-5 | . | TGTGCCAGCAGTTACGACCGGGAGAGTGAAGCTTTCTTT | CASSYDRESEAFF
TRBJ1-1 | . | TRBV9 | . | TGTGCCAGCAGCGTAGCTGACAGGTACACTGAAGCTTTCTTT | CASSVADRYTEAFF
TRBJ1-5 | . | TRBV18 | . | TGTGCCAGCTCACTCCGAGGTACGAGCAATCAGCCCCAGCATTTT | CASSLRGTSNQPQHF
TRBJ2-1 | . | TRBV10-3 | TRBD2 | TGTGCCATCCAAAAGGGGGCTAGCGGGAAACTGAGCTCCTACAATGAGCAGTTCTTC | CAIQKGASGKLSSYNEQFF
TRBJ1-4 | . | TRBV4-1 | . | TGCGCCAGCAGCCAAAGGACAGCTGAAAAACTGTTTTTT | CASSQRTAEKLFF
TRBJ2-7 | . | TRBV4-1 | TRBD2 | TGCGCCAGCAGCCAAGTAAACGGGCTAGCGGGAGGCGACGAGCAGTACTTC | CASSQVNGLAGGDEQYF
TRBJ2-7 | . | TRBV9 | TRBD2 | TGTGCCAGCAGCGAGAAAGTCCGATATGACTTAGCGGGAGGGCCCTATATCTACGAGCAGTACTTC | CASSEKVRYDLAGGPYIYEQYF
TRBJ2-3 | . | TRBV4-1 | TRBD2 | TGCGCCAGCAGCTTGCGGGAGACCCCCACAGATACGCAGTATTTT | CASSLRETPTDTQYF
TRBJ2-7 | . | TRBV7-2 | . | TGTGCCAGCAGCTTAGATCGGGGTGGTGGGGCCTACGAGCAGTACTTC | CASSLDRGGGAYEQYF
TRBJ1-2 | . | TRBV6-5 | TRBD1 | TGTGCCGTCGTCATAGGGGGCGGACCCGGTGGCTACACCTTC | CAVVIGGGPGGYTF
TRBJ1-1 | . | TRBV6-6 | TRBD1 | TGTGCCAGCAGTCGTGGAGGACAGGGGGGAAAGAACACTGAAGCTTTCTTT | CASSRGGQGGKNTEAFF
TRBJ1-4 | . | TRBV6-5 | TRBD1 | TGTGCCAGCAGTTACTACAGGGGGAGGGAAAAACTGTTTTTT | CASSYYRGREKLFF
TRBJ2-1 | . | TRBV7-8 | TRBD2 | TGTGCCAGCAGTAAAGGGGGGGGGAATAGCGGGAGGCCATACAATGAGCAGTTCTTC | CASSKGGGNSGRPYNEQFF
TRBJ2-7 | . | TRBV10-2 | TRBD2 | TGCGCCAGCAAGGCTAGCGGGAGTATCGGGAATGACGAGCAGTACTTC | CASKASGSIGNDEQYF
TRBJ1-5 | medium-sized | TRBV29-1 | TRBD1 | TGCAGCGCGACAGGGGCGGGTCAGCCCCAGCATTTT | CSATGAGQPQHF
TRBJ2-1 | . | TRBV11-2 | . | TGTGCCAGCAGACTCCCCTCGGGAAAAGGAAATGAGCAGTTCTTC | CASRLPSGKGNEQFF
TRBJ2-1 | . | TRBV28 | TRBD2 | TGTGCCAGCAGACGACCGCCGACTAGCGGGAGTTTCAATGAGCAGTTCTTC | CASRRPPTSGSFNEQFF
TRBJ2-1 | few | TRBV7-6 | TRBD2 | TGTGCCAGCAGCAAGAGTACTAGCGGGAGTTTCGATGAGCAGTTCTTC | CASSKSTSGSFDEQFF
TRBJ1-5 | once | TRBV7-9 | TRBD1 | TGTGCCAGCAGCTCCTGGACAGGGGGGATTAGCAATCAGCCCCAGCATTTT | CASSSWTGGISNQPQHF
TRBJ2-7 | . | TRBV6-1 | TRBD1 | TGTGCCAGCAGTGAATTTGGGACAGTCCATGACGAGCAGTACTTC | CASSEFGTVHDEQYF
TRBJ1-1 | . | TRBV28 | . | TGTGCCAGCAAAGTCCTGGGGCCAAAGAACACTGAAGCTTTCTTT | CASKVLGPKNTEAFF
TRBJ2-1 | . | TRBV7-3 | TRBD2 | TGTGCCAGCAGCTTAACAGCGGGAGGTGGCAATGAGCAGTTCTTC | CASSLTAGGGNEQFF
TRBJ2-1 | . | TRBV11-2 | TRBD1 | TGTGCCAGCAGCTTAGGGGGACAGGGTTCGAGGGAGCAGTTCTTC | CASSLGGQGSREQFF
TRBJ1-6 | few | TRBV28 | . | TGTGCCAGCAGTCCTCGGGGGGGCGAGTATAATTCACCCCTCCACTTT | CASSPRGGEYNSPLHF
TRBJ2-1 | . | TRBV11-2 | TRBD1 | TGTGCCAGCACCTTGGGGCAGGGGGCGAACAATGAGCAGTTCTTC | CASTLGQGANNEQFF
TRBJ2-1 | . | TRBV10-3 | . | TGTGCCATCAGTGGGCCCCCTGGGAGCTCCTACAATGAGCAGTTCTTC | CAISGPPGSSYNEQFF
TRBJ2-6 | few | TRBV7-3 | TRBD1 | TGTGCCAGCGGAACCCAGGGCAGGGGGCCTGGGGCCAACGTCCTGACTTTC | CASGTQGRGPGANVLTF
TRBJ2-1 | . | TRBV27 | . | TGTGCCAGCAGTTTAGGGCCACTCAATGAGCAGTTCTTC | CASSLGPLNEQFF
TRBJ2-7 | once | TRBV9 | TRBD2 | TGTGCCAGCAGCGTCACCGGGACTAGCGGGAGCCATCACGAGCAGTACTTC | CASSVTGTSGSHHEQYF
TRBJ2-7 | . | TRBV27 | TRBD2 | TGTGCCAGCAGCCCCGGGACTAGCGGGTACGAGCAGTACTTC | CASSPGTSGYEQYF
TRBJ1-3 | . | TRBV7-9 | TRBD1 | TGTGCCAGCAGCTCCGGACAGGGGTATAGCTCTGGAAACACCATATATTTT | CASSSGQGYSSGNTIYF
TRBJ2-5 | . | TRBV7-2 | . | TGTGCCAGCAGCTTAATGAGGACGGGAGTCGAGACCCAGTACTTC | CASSLMRTGVETQYF
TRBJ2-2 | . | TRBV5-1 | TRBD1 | TGCGCCAGCAGTTTCCCCCCCCCACGAAGAGGACAGGCGAACACCGGGGAGCTGTTTTTT | CASSFPPPRRGQANTGELFF
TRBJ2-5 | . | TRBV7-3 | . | TGTGCCAGCAGCTTAGCGGGGGCGCGGGAGACCCAGTACTTC | CASSLAGARETQYF
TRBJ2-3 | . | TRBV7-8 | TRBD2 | TGTGCCAGCAGCTTAAACCTAGCGGGTATACAGTATTTT | CASSLNLAGIQYF
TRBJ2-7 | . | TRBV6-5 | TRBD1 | TGTGCCAGCAGTAGGGGACAGGGGAGTGAGCAGTACTTC | CASSRGQGSEQYF
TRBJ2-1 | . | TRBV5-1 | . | TGCGCCAGCAGCTTGACGGGAGTCTATGAGCAGTTCTTC | CASSLTGVYEQFF